This T cell receptor beta chain emerged from a study of T cell responses to AZD1222 COVID-19 vaccine. Findings and limits, study-wide: Repertoire samples came only from after the peak T cell response. Baseline serology detected seropositivity in only a handful of AZD1222 recipients. An increase in Spike-specific TCR breadth and depth was observed after two AZD1222 doses.

This CDR3 region has 14 residues. The ends were cut back, 3 bases at V and 1 base at J, with 9 bases in the middle. The germline V gene has CDR1 KGHSH and CDR2 LQKENI. A remark on this clone: What it recognizes is unknown.

Assay: immunoSEQ multiplex PCR; the TCRdb copy retains only in-frame clones and omits some. The table has 140,000 to 150,000 clones, approximately 91% seen once; the top ten hold 1.5% to 2.5%. The chain recombines TRBV18 with TRBJ1-1; weak D call: TRBD1 (5 bases). This material consisted of peripheral blood, taken 28 days after the second AZD1222 dose. The clonotype comes from an adult who received the AZD1222 COVID-19 vaccine. The CDR3 DNA is TGTGCCAGCTCACCCCAGGGACCGAACACTGAAGCTTTCTTT. This gives the protein CASSPQGPNTEAFF.